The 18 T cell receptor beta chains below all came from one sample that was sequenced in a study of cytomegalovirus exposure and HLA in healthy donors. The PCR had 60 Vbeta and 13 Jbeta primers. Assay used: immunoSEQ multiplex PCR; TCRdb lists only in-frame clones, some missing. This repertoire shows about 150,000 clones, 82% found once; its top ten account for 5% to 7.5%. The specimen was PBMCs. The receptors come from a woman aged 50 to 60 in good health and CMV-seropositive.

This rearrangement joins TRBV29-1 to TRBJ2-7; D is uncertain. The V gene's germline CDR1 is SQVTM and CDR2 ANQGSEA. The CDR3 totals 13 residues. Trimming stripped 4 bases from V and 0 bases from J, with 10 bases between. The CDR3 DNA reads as TGCAGCGTTGTTGGGCAGACCTCCTACGAGCAGTACTTC. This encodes CSVVGQTSYEQYF.

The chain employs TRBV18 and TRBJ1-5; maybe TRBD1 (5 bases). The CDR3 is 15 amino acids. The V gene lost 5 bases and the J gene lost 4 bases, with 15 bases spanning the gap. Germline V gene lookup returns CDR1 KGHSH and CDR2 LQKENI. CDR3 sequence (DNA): TGTGCCAGCTCAAGTCAGGGAGGGAATAATCAGCCCCAGCATTTT. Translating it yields CASSSQGGNNQPQHF.

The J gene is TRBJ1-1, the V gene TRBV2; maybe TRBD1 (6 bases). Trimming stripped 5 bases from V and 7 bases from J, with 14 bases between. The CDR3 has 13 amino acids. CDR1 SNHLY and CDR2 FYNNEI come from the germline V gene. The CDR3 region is CASSPRQTGEAFF. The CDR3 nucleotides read TGTGCCAGCAGTCCCCGACAGACAGGTGAAGCTTTCTTT.

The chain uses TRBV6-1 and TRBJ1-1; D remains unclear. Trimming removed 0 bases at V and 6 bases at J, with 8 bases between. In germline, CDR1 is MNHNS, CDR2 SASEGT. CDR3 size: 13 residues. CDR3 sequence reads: CASSEASGAEAFF. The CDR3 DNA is TGTGCCAGCAGTGAAGCATCCGGGGCTGAAGCTTTCTTT.

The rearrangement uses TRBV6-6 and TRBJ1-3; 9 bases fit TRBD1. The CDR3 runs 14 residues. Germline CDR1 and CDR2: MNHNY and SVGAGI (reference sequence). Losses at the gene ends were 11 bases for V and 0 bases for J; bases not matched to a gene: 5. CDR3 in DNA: TGTGCCGGCGGGACAGGGAACTCTGGAAACACCATATATTTT. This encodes CAGGTGNSGNTIYF.

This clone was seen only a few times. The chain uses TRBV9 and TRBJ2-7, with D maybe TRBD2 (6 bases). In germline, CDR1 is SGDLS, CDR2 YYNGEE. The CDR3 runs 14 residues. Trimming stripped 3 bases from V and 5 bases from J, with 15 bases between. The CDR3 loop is CASSAPGTQDEQYF. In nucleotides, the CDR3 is TGTGCCAGCAGCGCCCCCGGGACTCAGGACGAGCAGTACTTC.

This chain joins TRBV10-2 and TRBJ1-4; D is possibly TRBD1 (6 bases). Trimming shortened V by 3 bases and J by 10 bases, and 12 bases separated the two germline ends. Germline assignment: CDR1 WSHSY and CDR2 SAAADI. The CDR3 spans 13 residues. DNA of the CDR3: TGCGCCAGCAGTGACGGGGGCGGGGGAAAACTGTTTTTT. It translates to CASSDGGGGKLFF.

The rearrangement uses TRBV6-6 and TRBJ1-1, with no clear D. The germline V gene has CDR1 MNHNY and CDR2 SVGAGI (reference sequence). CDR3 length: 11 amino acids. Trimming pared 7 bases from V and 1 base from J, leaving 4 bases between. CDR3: CASTSNTEAFF. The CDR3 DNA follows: TGTGCCAGCACTTCGAACACTGAAGCTTTCTTT.

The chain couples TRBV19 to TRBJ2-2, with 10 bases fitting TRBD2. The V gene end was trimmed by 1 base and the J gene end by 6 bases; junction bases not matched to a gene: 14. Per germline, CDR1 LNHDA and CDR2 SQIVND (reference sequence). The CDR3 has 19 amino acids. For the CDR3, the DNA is TGTGCCAGTAGTATAGGAGGGGCTAGCGGGGGCCTCGTAGCCGGGGAGCTGTTTTTT. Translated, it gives CASSIGGASGGLVAGELFF.

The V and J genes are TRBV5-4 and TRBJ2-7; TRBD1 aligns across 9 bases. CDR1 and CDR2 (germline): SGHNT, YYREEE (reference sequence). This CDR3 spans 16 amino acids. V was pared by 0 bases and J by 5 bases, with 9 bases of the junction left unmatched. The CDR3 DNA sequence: TGTGCCAGCAGCTTGGCCGGCGGGACAGGGTTCCACGAGCAGTACTTC. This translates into CASSLAGGTGFHEQYF.

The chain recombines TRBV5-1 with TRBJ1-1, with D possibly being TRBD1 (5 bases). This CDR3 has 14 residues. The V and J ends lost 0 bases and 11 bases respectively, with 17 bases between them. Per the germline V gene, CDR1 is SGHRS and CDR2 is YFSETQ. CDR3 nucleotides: TGCGCCAGCAGCTTGGCCTCCGTCAGGGATGGGGCTTTCTTT. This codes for CASSLASVRDGAFF. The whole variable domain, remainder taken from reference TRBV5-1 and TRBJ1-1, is KAGVTQTPRYLIKTRGQQVTLSCSPISGHRSVSWYQQTPGQGLQFLFEYFSETQRNKGNFPGRFSGRQFSNSRSEMNVSTLELGDSALYLCASSLASVRDGAFFGQGTRLTVV.

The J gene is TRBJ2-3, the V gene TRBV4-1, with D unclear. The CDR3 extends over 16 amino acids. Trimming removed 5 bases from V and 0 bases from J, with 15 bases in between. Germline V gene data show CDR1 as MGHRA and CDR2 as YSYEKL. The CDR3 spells CASSAYGPPSTDTQYF. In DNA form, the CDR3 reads TGCGCCAGCAGCGCCTACGGTCCTCCTAGCACAGATACGCAGTATTTT.

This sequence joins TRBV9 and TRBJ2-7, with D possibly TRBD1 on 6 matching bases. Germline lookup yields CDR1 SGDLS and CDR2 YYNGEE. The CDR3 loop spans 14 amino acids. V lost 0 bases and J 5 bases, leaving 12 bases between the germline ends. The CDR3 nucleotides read TGTGCCAGCAGCGTAGAAGGGGGTCTTGACGAGCAGTACTTC. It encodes CASSVEGGLDEQYF.

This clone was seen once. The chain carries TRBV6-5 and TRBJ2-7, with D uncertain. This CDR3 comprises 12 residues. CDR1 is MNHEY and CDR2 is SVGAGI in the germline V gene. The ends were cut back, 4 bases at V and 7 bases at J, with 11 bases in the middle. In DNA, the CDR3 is TGTGCCAGCAGTTCCCGCCCTACGGAGCAGTACTTC. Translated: CASSSRPTEQYF.

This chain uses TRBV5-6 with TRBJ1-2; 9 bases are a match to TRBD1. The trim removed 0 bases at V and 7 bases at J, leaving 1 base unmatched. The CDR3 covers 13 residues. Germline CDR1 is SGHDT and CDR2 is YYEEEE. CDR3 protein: CASSLGQGVGYTF. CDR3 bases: TGTGCCAGCAGCTTGGGACAGGGGGTTGGCTACACCTTC.

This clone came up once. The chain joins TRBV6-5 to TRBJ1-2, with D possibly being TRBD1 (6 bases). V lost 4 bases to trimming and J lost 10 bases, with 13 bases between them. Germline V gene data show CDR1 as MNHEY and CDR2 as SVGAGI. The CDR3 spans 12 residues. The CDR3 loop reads CASSSTTGTYTF. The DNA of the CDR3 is TGTGCCAGCAGTTCCACTACAGGGACCTACACCTTC.

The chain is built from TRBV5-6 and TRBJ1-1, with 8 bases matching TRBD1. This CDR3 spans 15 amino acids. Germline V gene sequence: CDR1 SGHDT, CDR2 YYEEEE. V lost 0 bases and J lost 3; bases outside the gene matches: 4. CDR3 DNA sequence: TGTGCCAGCAGCTTGGGGGGGACAGGATACACTGAAGCTTTCTTT. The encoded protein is CASSLGGTGYTEAFF.

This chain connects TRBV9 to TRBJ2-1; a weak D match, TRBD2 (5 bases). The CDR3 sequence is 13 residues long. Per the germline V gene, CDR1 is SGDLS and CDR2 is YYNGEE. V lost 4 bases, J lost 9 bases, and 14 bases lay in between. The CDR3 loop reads CASSLPGEFEQFF. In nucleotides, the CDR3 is TGTGCCAGCAGCCTCCCCGGGGAGTTTGAGCAGTTCTTC.